This TCR beta chain was documented in a study of blood T cell repertoires in COVID-19. TCRdb keeps only in-frame clones here, not all; method: immunoSEQ multiplex PCR. The top ten hold 2.5% to 3% of the sample, which has 200,000 to 300,000 clones, more than 90% seen once. Trimming cost V 9 bases and J 5 bases, with 22 bases left between them. The length of the CDR3 is 15 residues. Germline CDR1 and CDR2: LNHDA and SQIVND (reference sequence). The sample was peripheral blood. The chain couples TRBV19 to TRBJ1-2, with D maybe TRBD1 (6 bases). The receptor's source is a person under 30 with COVID-19, enrolled during active disease. CDR3 DNA sequence: TGTGCCAGCGCCTCACAGGGTAAAAGAGGTTATGGCTACACCTTC. Its translation: CASASQGKRGYGYTF.